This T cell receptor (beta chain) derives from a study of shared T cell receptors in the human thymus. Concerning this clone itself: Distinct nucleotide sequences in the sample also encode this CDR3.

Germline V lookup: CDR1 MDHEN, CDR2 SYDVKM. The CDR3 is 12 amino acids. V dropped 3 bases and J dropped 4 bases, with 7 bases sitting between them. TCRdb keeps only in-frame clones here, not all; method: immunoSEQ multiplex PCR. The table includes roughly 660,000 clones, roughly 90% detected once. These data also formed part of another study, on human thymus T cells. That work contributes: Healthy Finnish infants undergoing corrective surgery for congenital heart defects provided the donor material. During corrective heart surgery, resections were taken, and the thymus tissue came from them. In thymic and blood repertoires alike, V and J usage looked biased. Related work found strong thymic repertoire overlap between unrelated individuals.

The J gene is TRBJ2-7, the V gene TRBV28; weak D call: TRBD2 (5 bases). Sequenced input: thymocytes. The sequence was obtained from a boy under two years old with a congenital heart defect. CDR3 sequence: CASSLSGYEQYF. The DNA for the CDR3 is TGTGCCAGCAGTTTGTCGGGATACGAGCAGTACTTC.